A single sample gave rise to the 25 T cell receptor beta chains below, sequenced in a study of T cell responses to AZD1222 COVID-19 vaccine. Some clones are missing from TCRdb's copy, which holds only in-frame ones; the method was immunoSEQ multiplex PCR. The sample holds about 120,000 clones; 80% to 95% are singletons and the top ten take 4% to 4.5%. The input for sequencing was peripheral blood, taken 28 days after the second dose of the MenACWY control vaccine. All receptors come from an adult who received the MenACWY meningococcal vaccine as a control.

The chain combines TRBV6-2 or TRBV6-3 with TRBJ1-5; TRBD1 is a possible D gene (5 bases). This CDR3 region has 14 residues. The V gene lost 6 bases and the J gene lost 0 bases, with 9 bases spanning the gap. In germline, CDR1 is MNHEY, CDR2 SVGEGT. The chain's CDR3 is CASSERGSNQPQHF. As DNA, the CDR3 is TGTGCCAGCAGCGAAAGGGGTAGCAATCAGCCCCAGCATTTT.

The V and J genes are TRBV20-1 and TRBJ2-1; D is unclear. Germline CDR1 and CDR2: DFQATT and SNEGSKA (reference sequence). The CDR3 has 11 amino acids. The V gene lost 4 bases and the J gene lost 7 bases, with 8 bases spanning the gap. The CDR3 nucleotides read TGCAGTGCTACAAAAAATAATGAGCAGTTCTTC. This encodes CSATKNNEQFF.

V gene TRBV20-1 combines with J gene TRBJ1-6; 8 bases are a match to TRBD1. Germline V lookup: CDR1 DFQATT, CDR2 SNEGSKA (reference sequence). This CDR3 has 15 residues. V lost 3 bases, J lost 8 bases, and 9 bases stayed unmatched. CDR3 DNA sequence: TGCAGTGCTAGTCCCCCAGGGGGCGCGGATTCACCCCTCCACTTT. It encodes CSASPPGGADSPLHF.

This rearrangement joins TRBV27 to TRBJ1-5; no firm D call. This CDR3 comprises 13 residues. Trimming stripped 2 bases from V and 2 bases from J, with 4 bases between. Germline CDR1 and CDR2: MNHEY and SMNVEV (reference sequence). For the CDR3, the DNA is TGTGCCAGCAGTTTACGAGGCAATCAGCCCCAGCATTTT. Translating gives CASSLRGNQPQHF.

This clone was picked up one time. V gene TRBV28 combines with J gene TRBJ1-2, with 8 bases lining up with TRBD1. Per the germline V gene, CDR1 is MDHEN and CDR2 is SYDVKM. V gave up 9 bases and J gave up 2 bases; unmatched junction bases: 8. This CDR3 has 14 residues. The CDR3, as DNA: TGTGCCAGTTACCGGGACAGGTCAAACTATGGCTACACCTTC. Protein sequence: CASYRDRSNYGYTF.

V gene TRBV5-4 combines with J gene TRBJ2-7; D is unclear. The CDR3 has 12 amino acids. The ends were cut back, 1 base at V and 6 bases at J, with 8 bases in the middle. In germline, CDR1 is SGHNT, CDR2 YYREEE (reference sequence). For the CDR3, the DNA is TGTGCCAGCAGCTTGAGGGAAAGCGAGCAGTACTTC. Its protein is CASSLRESEQYF. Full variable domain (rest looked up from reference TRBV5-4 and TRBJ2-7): ETGVTQSPTHLIKTRGQQVTLRCSSQSGHNTVSWYQQALGQGPQFIFQYYREEENGRGNFPPRFSGLQFPNYSSELNVNALELDDSALYLCASSLRESEQYFGPGTRLTVT.

The DNA for the CDR3 is TGTGCCAGCGAGGGGGCTATAGCCAAAAACATTCAGTACTTC. This translates into CASEGAIAKNIQYF. The chain combines TRBV28 with TRBJ2-4; TRBD1 aligns across 7 bases. The CDR3 totals 14 residues. In germline, CDR1 is MDHEN, CDR2 SYDVKM. V gave up 8 bases and J gave up 0 bases; unmatched junction bases: 4.

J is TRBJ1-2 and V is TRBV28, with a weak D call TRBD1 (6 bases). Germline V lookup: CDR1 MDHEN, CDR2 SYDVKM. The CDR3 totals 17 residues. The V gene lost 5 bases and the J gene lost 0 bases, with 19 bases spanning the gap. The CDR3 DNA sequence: TGTGCCAGCAGTCCCCCAGGACAGACCCTTACTAACTATGGCTACACCTTC. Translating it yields CASSPPGQTLTNYGYTF.

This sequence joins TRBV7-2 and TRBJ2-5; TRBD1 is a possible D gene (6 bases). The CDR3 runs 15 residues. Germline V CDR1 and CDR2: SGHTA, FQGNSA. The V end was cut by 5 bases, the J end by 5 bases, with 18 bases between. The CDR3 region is CASSPGTGNLETQYF. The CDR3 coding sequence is TGTGCCAGCAGCCCAGGCACAGGGAATTTGGAGACCCAGTACTTC.

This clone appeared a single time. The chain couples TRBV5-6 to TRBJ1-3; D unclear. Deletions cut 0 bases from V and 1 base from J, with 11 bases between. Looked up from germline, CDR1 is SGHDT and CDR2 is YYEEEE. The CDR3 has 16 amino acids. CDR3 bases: TGTGCCAGCAGCTTGGCCGGGAGACCTTCTGGAAACACCATATATTTT. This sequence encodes CASSLAGRPSGNTIYF.

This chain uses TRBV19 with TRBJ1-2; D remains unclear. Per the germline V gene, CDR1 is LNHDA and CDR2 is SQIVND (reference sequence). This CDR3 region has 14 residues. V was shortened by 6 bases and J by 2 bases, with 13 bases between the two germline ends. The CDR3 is CASSAGGRNYGYTF. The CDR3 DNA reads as TGTGCCAGTAGCGCCGGAGGGAGAAACTATGGCTACACCTTC.

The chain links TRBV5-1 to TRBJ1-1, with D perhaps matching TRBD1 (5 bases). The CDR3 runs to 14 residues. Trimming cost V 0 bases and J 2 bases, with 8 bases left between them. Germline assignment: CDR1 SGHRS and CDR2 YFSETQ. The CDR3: CASSLARVNTEAFF. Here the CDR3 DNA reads TGCGCCAGCAGCTTGGCCAGGGTAAACACTGAAGCTTTCTTT.

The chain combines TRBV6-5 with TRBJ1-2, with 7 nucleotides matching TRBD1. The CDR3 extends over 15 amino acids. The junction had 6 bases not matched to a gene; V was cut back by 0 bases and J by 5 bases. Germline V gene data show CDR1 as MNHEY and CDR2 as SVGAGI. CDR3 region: CASSYSVLGQYGYTF. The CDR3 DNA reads TGTGCCAGCAGTTACTCGGTTCTGGGACAGTATGGCTACACCTTC.

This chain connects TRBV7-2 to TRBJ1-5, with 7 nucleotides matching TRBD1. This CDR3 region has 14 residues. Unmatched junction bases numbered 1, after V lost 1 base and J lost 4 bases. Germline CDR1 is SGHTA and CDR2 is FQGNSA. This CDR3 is CASSLGQGNQPQHF. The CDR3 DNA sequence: TGTGCCAGCAGCTTAGGACAGGGTAATCAGCCCCAGCATTTT. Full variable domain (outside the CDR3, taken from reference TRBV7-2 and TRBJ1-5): GAGVSQSPSNKVTEKGKDVELRCDPISGHTALYWYRQSLGQGLEFLIYFQGNSAPDKSGLPSDRFSAERTGGSVSTLTIQRTQQEDSAVYLCASSLGQGNQPQHFGDGTRLSIL.

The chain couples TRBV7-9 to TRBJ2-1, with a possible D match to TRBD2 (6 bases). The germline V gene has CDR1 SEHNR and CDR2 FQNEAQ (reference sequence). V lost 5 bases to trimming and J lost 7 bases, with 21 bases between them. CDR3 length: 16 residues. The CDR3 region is CASSLLAGPTGNEQFF. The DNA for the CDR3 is TGTGCCAGCAGCCTCTTGGCGGGACCTACTGGTAATGAGCAGTTCTTC.

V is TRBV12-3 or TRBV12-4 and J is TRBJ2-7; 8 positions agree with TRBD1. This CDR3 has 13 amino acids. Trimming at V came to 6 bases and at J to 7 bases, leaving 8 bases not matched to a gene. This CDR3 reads CASSYGTGYEQYF. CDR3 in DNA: TGTGCCAGCAGCTACGGGACAGGTTATGAGCAGTACTTC.

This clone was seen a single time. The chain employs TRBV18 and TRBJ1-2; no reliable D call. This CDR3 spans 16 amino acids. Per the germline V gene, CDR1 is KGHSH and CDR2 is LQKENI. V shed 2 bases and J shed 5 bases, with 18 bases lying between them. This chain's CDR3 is CASSPSPGERGYGYTF. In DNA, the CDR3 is TGTGCCAGCTCACCAAGTCCCGGGGAACGAGGATATGGCTACACCTTC.

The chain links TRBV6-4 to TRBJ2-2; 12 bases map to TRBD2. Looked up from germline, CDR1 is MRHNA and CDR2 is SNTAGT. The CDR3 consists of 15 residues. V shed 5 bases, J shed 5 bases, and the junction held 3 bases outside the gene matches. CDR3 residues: CASSPGTSGTGELFF. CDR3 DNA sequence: TGTGCCAGCAGTCCCGGGACTAGCGGGACCGGGGAGCTGTTTTTT.

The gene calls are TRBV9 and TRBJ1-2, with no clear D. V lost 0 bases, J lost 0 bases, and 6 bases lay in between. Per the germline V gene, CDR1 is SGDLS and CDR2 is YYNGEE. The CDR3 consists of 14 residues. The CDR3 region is CASSVANANYGYTF. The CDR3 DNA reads TGTGCCAGCAGCGTAGCTAACGCTAACTATGGCTACACCTTC. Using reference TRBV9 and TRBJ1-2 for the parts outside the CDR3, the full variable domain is DSGVTQTPKHLITATGQRVTLRCSPRSGDLSVYWYQQSLDQGLQFLIQYYNGEERAKGNILERFSAQQFPDLHSELNLSSLELGDSALYFCASSVANANYGYTFGSGTRLTVV.

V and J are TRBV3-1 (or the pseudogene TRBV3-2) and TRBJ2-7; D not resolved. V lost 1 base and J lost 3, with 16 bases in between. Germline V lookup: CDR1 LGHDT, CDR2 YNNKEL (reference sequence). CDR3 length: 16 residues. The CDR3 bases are TGTGCCAGCAGCCAAGGTTCCAGCGCGTCCTACTACGAGCAGTACTTC. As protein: CASSQGSSASYYEQYF.

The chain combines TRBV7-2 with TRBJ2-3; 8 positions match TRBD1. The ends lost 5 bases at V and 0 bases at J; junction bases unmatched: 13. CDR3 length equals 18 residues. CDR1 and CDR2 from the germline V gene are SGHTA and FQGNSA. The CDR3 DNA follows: TGTGCCAGCAGCCTACAGGGGGTGTCCACCTATAGCACAGATACGCAGTATTTT. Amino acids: CASSLQGVSTYSTDTQYF. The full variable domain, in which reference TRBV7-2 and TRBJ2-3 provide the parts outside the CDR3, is GAGVSQSPSNKVTEKGKDVELRCDPISGHTALYWYRQSLGQGLEFLIYFQGNSAPDKSGLPSDRFSAERTGGSVSTLTIQRTQQEDSAVYLCASSLQGVSTYSTDTQYFGPGTRLTVL.

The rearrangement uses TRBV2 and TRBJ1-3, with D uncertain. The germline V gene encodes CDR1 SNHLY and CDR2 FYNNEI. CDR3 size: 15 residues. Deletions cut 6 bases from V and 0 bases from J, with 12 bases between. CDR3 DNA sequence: TGTGCCAGCAGCCCGGGGTCCTTCTCTGGAAACACCATATATTTT. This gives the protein CASSPGSFSGNTIYF.

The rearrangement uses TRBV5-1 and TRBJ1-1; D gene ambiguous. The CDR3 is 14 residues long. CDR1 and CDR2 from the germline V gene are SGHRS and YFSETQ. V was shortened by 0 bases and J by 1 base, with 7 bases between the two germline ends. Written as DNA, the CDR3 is TGCGCCAGCAGCTTGGCCCAGCAGAACACTGAAGCTTTCTTT. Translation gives CASSLAQQNTEAFF. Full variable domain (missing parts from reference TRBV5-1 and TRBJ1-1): KAGVTQTPRYLIKTRGQQVTLSCSPISGHRSVSWYQQTPGQGLQFLFEYFSETQRNKGNFPGRFSGRQFSNSRSEMNVSTLELGDSALYLCASSLAQQNTEAFFGQGTRLTVV.

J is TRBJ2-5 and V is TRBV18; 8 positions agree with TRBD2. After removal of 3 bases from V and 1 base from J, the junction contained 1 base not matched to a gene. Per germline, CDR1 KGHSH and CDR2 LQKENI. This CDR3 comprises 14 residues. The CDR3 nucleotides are TGTGCCAGCTCACCCGGGGGGGCCCAAGAGACCCAGTACTTC. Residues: CASSPGGAQETQYF.

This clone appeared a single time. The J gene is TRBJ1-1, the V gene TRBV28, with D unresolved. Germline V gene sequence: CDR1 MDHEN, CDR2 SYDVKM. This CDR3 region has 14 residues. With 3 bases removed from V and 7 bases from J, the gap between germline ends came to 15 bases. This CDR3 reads CASSFSNRQIEAFF. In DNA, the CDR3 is TGTGCCAGCAGTTTCTCCAATCGGCAGATTGAAGCTTTCTTT.